The table lists the clone carrying this T cell receptor beta chain with a few counts. The antigen is undetermined. For TCR, cDNA came from 5'RACE template switching, which added a universal primer site and UMIs. TCRdb reprocessed the 5' RACE reads with MiXCR, giving one entry per CDR3 protein. The sample yields some 350,000 distinct CDR3 sequences, around 10% seen once. The data stem from a study of T cells after yellow fever vaccination. Points from the study as a whole: At less than 97% for CD4 and 70% to 90% for CD8, most primary-vaccination clones showed up again after the booster. Though weaker, the secondary response peaked faster, on day 5 versus 15.

The sequencing here drew on PBMCs, taken on the day of the first yellow fever vaccination. The clonotype comes from a young man who received the YFV17D yellow fever vaccine.

In DNA form, the CDR3 reads TGTGCCAGCAGTGCCGGGACAGGGAAAGAGACCCAGTACTTC. Its translation is CASSAGTGKETQYF. The V call is TRBV12-3 or TRBV12-4, the J call TRBJ2-5; 9 positions match TRBD1. The CDR3 length is 14 residues. V was clipped by 5 bases and J by 3 bases; unmatched bases: 4.